This T cell receptor (beta chain) originates from a study of CD8 T cells in ankylosing spondylitis. Each CDR3 protein is one row after TCRdb ran MiXCR on the 5' RACE reads. The table includes about 150,000 distinct CDR3 sequences, 30% to 35% detected once. Notes on this clonotype: Its antigen is still unknown.

The CDR3 contains 15 residues. Germline assignment: CDR1 LGHNA and CDR2 YNFKEQ. V lost 6 bases to trimming and J lost 0 bases; unmatched junction nucleotides: 5. General observations from the study: There was reportedly significant enrichment of clones that were disease-linked in matched ankylosing spondylitis synovial fluid.

The genes are TRBV4-2 and TRBJ2-1; 7 nucleotides agree with TRBD2. This TCR derives from a male donor with ankylosing spondylitis. Sequenced: synovial fluid, either unsorted or a sorted T cell fraction (not recorded which). In DNA form, the CDR3 reads TGTGCCAGCAGACCCAGCGGGATCTCCTACAATGAGCAGTTCTTC. Amino acid sequence: CASRPSGISYNEQFF.